A selection of T cell receptor beta chains follows, all from one sample in a study of T cell repertoires in cytomegalovirus infection. MiXCR, run by TCRdb on the reads, gives a single entry per CDR3 protein. The sample includes approximately 1,000,000 distinct CDR3 sequences, roughly 30% of them seen just once. No antigen is known for these receptors. The sequenced sample was cultured CD8+ T cells from PBMCs, obtained from culture after CMV antigen stimulation. These receptors all come from a human donor in good health (CMV status not recorded). Some clones in this sample may be carry-over from other donors' samples. The CDR3 runs from the conserved cysteine through the conserved F or W. The order of the fields is J gene, D gene, clone size, V gene, CDR3 protein, CDR3 DNA. The D gene is left open where the match is weak. Some rows mark clone size as missing; the rest say once, few, many or name a class of expanded clone.

>TRBJ2-1|-|-|TRBV29-1
CSVEEASGMPPPYNEQFF
TGCAGCGTTGAAGAGGCGTCAGGGATGCCGCCACCATACAATGAGCAGTTCTTC
>TRBJ1-1|TRBD1|few|TRBV7-9
CASSDTDRAFEAFF
TGTGCCAGCAGCGATACGGACAGGGCATTCGAAGCTTTCTTT
>TRBJ2-5|TRBD2|-|TRBV5-1
CASSVILAGEQETQYF
TGCGCCAGCAGCGTCATACTAGCGGGGGAACAAGAGACCCAGTACTTC
>TRBJ2-3|-|-|TRBV6-5
CASSPGPHLGNTQYF
TGTGCCAGCAGCCCAGGGCCTCACCTTGGAAATACGCAGTATTTT
>TRBJ2-5|-|few|TRBV27
CASSLSRRGGETQYF
TGTGCCAGCAGTTTATCCCGGAGGGGTGGAGAGACCCAGTACTTC
>TRBJ2-5|TRBD2|-|TRBV7-4
CASGPSGQETQYF
TGTGCCAGCGGGCCTAGCGGACAAGAGACCCAGTACTTC
>TRBJ1-5|-|-|TRBV7-8
CASSLNLNQPQHF
TGTGCCAGCAGCTTAAATTTAAATCAGCCCCAGCATTTT
>TRBJ1-4|-|-|TRBV6-2/TRBV6-3
CASSQGRLEKLFF
TGTGCCAGCAGCCAAGGGAGGTTAGAAAAACTGTTTTTT
>TRBJ2-2|-|few|TRBV7-9
CASSLVNGLNGELFF
TGTGCCAGCAGCTTAGTTAACGGGCTAAACGGGGAGCTGTTTTTT
>TRBJ2-1|TRBD2|-|TRBV7-9
CASSLPLAGGTYNEQFF
TGTGCCAGCAGCTTACCCTTAGCGGGGGGTACTTACAATGAGCAGTTCTTC
>TRBJ2-2|TRBD1|-|TRBV19
CASRNRDRALRANTGELFF
TGTGCCAGTAGGAACCGGGACAGGGCCTTAAGAGCGAACACCGGGGAGCTGTTTTTT
>TRBJ2-3|TRBD2|-|TRBV18
CASSPGLAGFSTDTQYF
TGTGCCAGCTCACCTGGACTAGCGGGGTTTAGCACAGATACGCAGTATTTT
>TRBJ2-6|-|-|TRBV19
CATQDLWANVLTF
TGTGCCACACAGGATCTCTGGGCCAACGTCCTGACTTTC
>TRBJ2-1|-|few|TRBV12-5
CASGLAKYVGYEQFF
TGTGCTAGTGGTTTGGCCAAGTATGTGGGGTATGAGCAGTTCTTC
>TRBJ1-1|TRBD1|-|TRBV27
CASSLLGTGGTMTEAFF
TGTGCCAGCAGTTTACTTGGGACAGGGGGAACAATGACTGAAGCTTTCTTT
>TRBJ1-1|-|-|TRBV10-2
CASSEKTPEAFF
TGCGCCAGCAGTGAGAAGACCCCCGAAGCTTTCTTT
>TRBJ1-2|TRBD1|few|TRBV12-3/TRBV12-4
CASSLGGTGDYGYTF
TGTGCCAGCAGTTTAGGAGGGACAGGGGACTATGGCTACACCTTC
>TRBJ2-1|-|-|TRBV9
CASSVGGGGHNEQFF
TGTGCCAGCAGCGTAGGTGGGGGCGGGCACAATGAGCAGTTCTTC
>TRBJ2-2|-|few|TRBV29-1
CSGETVNTGELFF
TGCAGCGGGGAGACGGTGAACACCGGGGAGCTGTTTTTT
>TRBJ1-6|TRBD1|-|TRBV4-3
CASSQEAGTGRNSPLHF
TGCGCCAGCAGCCAAGAAGCCGGGACAGGGAGAAATTCACCCCTCCACTTT
>TRBJ1-2|-|few|TRBV24-1
CATSDLDENYGYTF
TGTGCCACCAGTGACCTCGATGAGAACTATGGCTACACCTTC
>TRBJ2-3|TRBD2|-|TRBV7-6
CASSLVRSGGGTDTQYF
TGTGCCAGCAGCTTAGTCAGAAGCGGGGGGGGCACAGATACGCAGTATTTT
>TRBJ2-7|TRBD1|-|TRBV27
CASSLEPTGSYEQYF
TGTGCCAGCAGCTTAGAACCGACAGGGAGCTACGAGCAGTACTTC
>TRBJ2-3|-|many|TRBV7-6
CASSLARADTDTQYF
TGTGCCAGCAGCTTAGCTAGGGCAGACACAGATACGCAGTATTTT
>TRBJ2-1|-|many|TRBV7-8
CASSPFGSSYNEQFF
TGTGCCAGCAGCCCGTTCGGGAGCTCCTACAATGAGCAGTTCTTC